This TCR beta chain was recovered during a study of T cell repertoires in cytomegalovirus infection. Background on the study: Matching HLA type, along with CMV infection, was indicated by public TCR beta signatures. Whole-study findings and limits: Public TCR beta family frequency separated CMV-and-HLA carriers, including in an independent cohort. Clonotypes of TCR beta that were HLA-C-restricted and CMV-specific dominated the ex vivo response.

The length of the CDR3 is 15 residues. Germline V CDR1 and CDR2: MNHEY, SVGEGT. After removal of 5 bases from V and 6 bases from J, the junction contained 9 bases not matched to a gene. Ten or more counts support this clonotype. The antigen is not known. Using its own MiXCR run on the reads, TCRdb lists one record per CDR3 protein. The table shows about 320,000 distinct CDR3 sequences, with 9.5% occurring only once. V and J are TRBV6-2 or TRBV6-3 and TRBJ2-1; the match to TRBD2 covers 8 bases. The source of this sequence is a human donor in good health (CMV status not recorded). Some clones in this sample may be carry-over from other donors' samples. The sequencing input was PBMCs. CDR3 protein: CASSPLAGGGNEQFF. The CDR3 DNA reads TGTGCCAGCAGTCCCTTGGCGGGAGGAGGCAATGAGCAGTTCTTC.